One and the same sample provided the 8 T cell receptor beta chains below, sequenced in a study of T cells in Graves' hyperthyroidism and ophthalmopathy. Amplification yielded TCR beta CDR3 regions, with RNA transcripts as the source. HTBI primers were employed in a first-round RT-PCR of the TCR CDR3. TCRdb fed the multiplex PCR reads into MiXCR, producing one record per CDR3 protein. The sample includes hundreds of thousands of distinct CDR3 sequences, over 35% of them seen just once. What was sequenced was blood. The receptors were gathered from a woman between 40 and 50 years old with Graves' hyperthyroidism.

A remark on this clonotype: Lacking the conserved final phenylalanine or tryptophan, this CDR3 likely reflects a read error. No DNA is shown, since the ends of the CDR3 on it are uncertain; the CDR3 is the one TCRdb lists. The genes are TRBV19 and TRBJ2-7; the DNA was not compared with TRBD2, the D call given in the table. Germline CDR1 and CDR2: LNHDA and SQIVND (reference sequence). The CDR3 is 13 amino acids in total, end residues counted. CDR3 sequence reads: CASSPGLAGGRLS.

This clonotype was recorded at least ten times. The chain has TRBV10-3 and TRBJ1-2, with D hard to call. The germline CDR1 and CDR2 sequences are ENHRY and SYGVKD. The CDR3 runs 12 residues. V was shortened by 4 bases and J by 3 bases, with 6 bases between the two germline ends. In DNA, the CDR3 is TGTGCCATCAGTGGGATAGACTATGGCTACACCTTC. It specifies CAISGIDYGYTF.

This clonotype has a single count. CDR3 sequence: CATSSLAGGRQETQYF. CDR3 bases: TGTGCCACCAGCAGCCTAGCGGGGGGTCGCCAAGAGACCCAGTACTTC. The chain uses TRBV15 and TRBJ2-5; 11 nucleotides agree with TRBD2. Trimming cost V 3 bases and J 1 base; bases outside gene matches: 4. The CDR3 contains 16 residues. Germline CDR1 is LNHNV and CDR2 is YYDKDF (reference sequence). The full variable domain, completed using reference TRBV15 and TRBJ2-5, is DAMVIQNPRYQVTQFGKPVTLSCSQTLNHNVMYWYQQKSSQAPKLLFHYYDKDFNNEADTPDNFQSRRPNTSFCFLDIRSPGLGDTAMYLCATSSLAGGRQETQYFGPGTRLLVL.

Many counts were recorded for this clonotype. This chain links TRBV7-2 with TRBJ2-7; 8 bases align to TRBD1. In germline, CDR1 is SGHTA, CDR2 FQGNSA. The CDR3 length is 14 residues. The V and J ends lost 3 bases and 2 bases, in that order; junction bases with no gene match: 3. CDR3 sequence reads: CASSFGTGTYEQYF. The CDR3, as DNA: TGTGCCAGCAGCTTCGGGACAGGCACCTACGAGCAGTACTTC.

This clonotype was seen only a few times. The chain recombines TRBV20-1 with TRBJ1-6; D is perhaps TRBD1 (6 bases). V lost 4 bases to trimming and J lost 0 bases, with 13 bases between them. The germline V gene encodes CDR1 DFQATT and CDR2 SNEGSKA (reference sequence). This CDR3 is built from 16 residues. The CDR3 region has the DNA TGCAGTGCTAAAAATACAGGGAGCTCCTATAATTCACCCCTCCACTTT. As protein: CSAKNTGSSYNSPLHF.

This clonotype was recorded at least ten times. This chain connects TRBV6-1 to TRBJ1-2; D is unresolved. Deletions cut 4 bases from V and 8 bases from J, with 8 bases between. The CDR3 runs to 11 residues. CDR1 and CDR2 from the germline V gene are MNHNS and SASEGT. In nucleotides, the CDR3 is TGTGCCAGCAGTGCAGGATCGGGCTACACCTTC. Protein sequence: CASSAGSGYTF.

The chain carries TRBV4-1 and TRBJ2-7, with 9 bases matching TRBD2. This CDR3 contains 16 residues. J gave up 4 bases and V 0 bases, and 7 bases lay outside the gene matches. The germline gives CDR1 MGHRA, CDR2 YSYEKL. CDR3 in amino acids: CASSQDRLAGIYEQYF. In DNA, the CDR3 is TGCGCCAGCAGCCAAGATCGTCTAGCGGGGATTTACGAGCAGTACTTC.

The sample holds a few counts of this clonotype. J is TRBJ2-7 and V is TRBV5-8; D unclear. The CDR3 has 16 residues. The germline V and J ends were trimmed by 5 bases and 1 base, with 19 bases remaining between them. Germline lookup yields CDR1 SGHTS and CDR2 YDEGEE. The CDR3 is CASSQDHSLGSYEQYF. CDR3 DNA sequence: TGTGCCAGCAGTCAGGACCACTCCCTAGGATCCTACGAGCAGTACTTC.